This T cell receptor beta chain emerged from a study of shared clonotypes between healthy human individuals. General study results and limits: Naive CD4 clonotypes were shared across a handful of donors at 4.5% to 6%. Clonotypes not shared had lower generation probabilities than those common to all four donors.

The CDR3 length is 14 residues. Germline V gene lookup returns CDR1 LNHNV and CDR2 YYDKDF (reference sequence). V lost 5 bases to trimming and J lost 3 bases, with 14 bases between them. Comment on this clone: Its antigen is not identified.

An approximately 220 ng quantity of DNA, about 30,000 T cell genomes, went into the sorted-subset replicate PCRs. Profiled with immunoSEQ multiplex PCR; TCRdb holds only in-frame clones, not every one. The sample yields 2 million to 2.5 million clones, 92% seen once. There were no recent acute infections or vaccinations among the donors, who were healthy HIV-negative adults. This chain links TRBV15 with TRBJ2-7; a weak D match, TRBD2 (7 bases). The clonotype was recovered from a man younger than 35 in good health. Some clones in this sample may be carry-over from other donors' samples. The sequencing input was naive CD4+ T cells from PBMCs. Indicated subset: CD45RA+ positively selected. In DNA, the CDR3 is TGTGCCACCAGCGGGGGAGGGGACAACTACGAGCAGTACTTC. As protein: CATSGGGDNYEQYF.